A selection of T cell receptor beta chains follows, all from one sample in a study of graft-versus-host responses after intestinal transplantation. Measured with immunoSEQ multiplex PCR; TCRdb has only the in-frame clones, and not every one. Of 50,000 to 75,000 clones listed, around 86% are singletons. The sequenced sample was ileum tissue, obtained about 350 days after transplant. Every receptor here comes from a human patient who received an intestinal transplant, so some T cells may come from the graft donor. Both conserved end residues are part of each CDR3. The D gene is left open where the match is weak. Not all rows give a size; the values are once, few, many and, for expanded clones, a class.

TRBJ1-5,NA,TRBV7-7,NA,CASSYQPAGALGNQPQHF,TGTGCCAGCAGCTACCAACCTGCAGGGGCGCTGGGCAATCAGCCCCAGCATTTT
TRBJ1-5,NA,TRBV6-5,NA,CASSQAGNQPQHF,TGTGCCAGCAGCCAAGCAGGCAATCAGCCCCAGCATTTT
TRBJ2-7,NA,TRBV9,NA,CASSVGTGAYEQYF,TGTGCCAGCAGCGTAGGAACCGGAGCCTACGAGCAGTACTTC
TRBJ1-2,NA,TRBV5-4,NA,CASSSQGHGYTF,TGTGCCAGCAGCTCTCAGGGACATGGCTACACCTTC
TRBJ1-1,NA,TRBV5-1,NA,CASSLERGMAEAFF,TGCGCCAGCAGCTTGGAGAGGGGAATGGCTGAAGCTTTCTTT
TRBJ1-1,NA,TRBV6-4,NA,CASSRTASNTEAFF,TGTGCCAGCAGTAGGACGGCCTCGAACACTGAAGCTTTCTTT
TRBJ2-4,NA,TRBV4-1,once,CASSQMGLAKNIQYF,TGCGCCAGCAGCCAAATGGGGCTAGCCAAAAACATTCAGTACTTC
TRBJ2-5,TRBD2,TRBV14,NA,CASSRGGQETQYF,TGTGCCAGCAGCCGGGGGGGGCAAGAGACCCAGTACTTC
TRBJ1-2,NA,TRBV4-1,medium-sized,CASSQGAGLGGNYGYTF,TGCGCCAGCAGCCAAGGGGCCGGACTAGGAGGGAACTATGGCTACACCTTC
TRBJ2-2,NA,TRBV2,NA,CASKGGTNTGELFF,TGTGCCAGCAAAGGCGGGACGAACACCGGGGAGCTGTTTTTT
TRBJ1-1,NA,TRBV5-6,once,CASSLASGTEAFF,TGTGCCAGCAGCTTGGCCTCAGGGACTGAAGCTTTCTTT
TRBJ1-5,NA,TRBV2,NA,CASSPPPSLYSNQPQHF,TGTGCCAGCAGTCCCCCCCCGTCACTATATAGCAATCAGCCCCAGCATTTT
TRBJ2-7,NA,TRBV27,NA,CASRILGSYEQYF,TGTGCCAGCAGGATTCTCGGCAGTTACGAGCAGTACTTC
TRBJ2-4,TRBD1,TRBV11-2,NA,CASSLDLEGGYIRYF,TGTGCCAGCAGCTTAGATCTAGAAGGGGGCTATATTCGGTACTTC
TRBJ2-3,NA,TRBV5-5,NA,CASSQDAEGDTQYF,TGTGCCAGCAGCCAAGACGCCGAGGGGGATACGCAGTATTTT
TRBJ1-1,TRBD1,TRBV6-6,NA,CASNEQGVNTEAFF,TGTGCCAGCAACGAACAGGGGGTGAACACTGAAGCTTTCTTT
TRBJ2-7,TRBD2,TRBV6-5,NA,CASSYSRESSYEQYF,TGTGCCAGCAGTTACTCGCGGGAGAGCTCCTACGAGCAGTACTTC
TRBJ2-7,NA,TRBV5-1,NA,CASSLAPGRDEQYF,TGCGCCAGCAGCTTGGCCCCGGGGCGAGACGAGCAGTACTTC
TRBJ2-5,NA,TRBV18,NA,CASSPLTGLGETQYF,TGTGCCAGCTCACCTCTCACAGGGCTCGGAGAGACCCAGTACTTC
TRBJ1-4,NA,TRBV2,few,CASTRKGGGAGEKLFF,TGTGCCAGCACCCGCAAAGGGGGGGGCGCGGGGGAAAAACTGTTTTTT
TRBJ1-2,NA,TRBV4-2,NA,CASSQVWGGGYTF,TGTGCCAGCAGCCAAGTCTGGGGAGGAGGCTACACCTTC
TRBJ1-5,NA,TRBV19,once,CASRRRGDANQPQHF,TGTGCCAGTAGGCGGCGAGGGGACGCCAATCAGCCCCAGCATTTT
TRBJ1-3,NA,TRBV9,NA,CASSVQGGNTIYF,TGTGCCAGCAGCGTACAGGGTGGAAACACCATATATTTT
TRBJ2-5,NA,TRBV9,NA,CASSVAGAYQETQYF,TGTGCCAGCAGCGTAGCGGGGGCTTACCAAGAGACCCAGTACTTC
TRBJ2-7,NA,TRBV6-5,NA,CASSQDFSSYEQYF,TGTGCCAGCAGCCAGGATTTTAGCTCCTACGAGCAGTACTTC
TRBJ2-1,TRBD2,TRBV7-3,NA,CASSPNSGRPYNEQFF,TGTGCCAGCAGTCCGAATAGCGGGAGACCCTACAATGAGCAGTTCTTC
TRBJ2-7,TRBD2,TRBV13,NA,CASSYNSGGAQVYEQYF,TGTGCCAGCAGCTATAATAGCGGGGGGGCCCAAGTCTACGAGCAGTACTTC
TRBJ2-5,NA,TRBV13,once,CASSSLSGETQYF,TGTGCCAGCAGCAGCCTTTCAGGGGAGACCCAGTACTTC
TRBJ1-2,TRBD1,TRBV6-6,once,CASSPTGTGDGNGYTF,TGTGCCAGCAGTCCGACCGGGACAGGGGATGGTAATGGCTACACCTTC
TRBJ1-5,NA,TRBV6-4,NA,CASSGPGQRLYSNQPQHF,TGTGCCAGCAGTGGACCGGGGCAGCGCCTTTATAGCAATCAGCCCCAGCATTTT
TRBJ1-2,NA,TRBV5-1,NA,CASSLGPIIQEAYGYTF,TGCGCCAGCAGCTTGGGTCCAATAATACAGGAGGCGTATGGCTACACCTTC
TRBJ2-2,NA,TRBV15,NA,CATSTRRQSTGELFF,TGTGCCACCAGCACGAGACGGCAGTCTACCGGGGAGCTGTTTTTT
TRBJ2-2,TRBD2,TRBV7-8,NA,CASSLAYPPGLAIGELFF,TGTGCCAGCAGCTTAGCTTATCCGCCGGGACTAGCAATCGGGGAGCTGTTTTTT
TRBJ2-3,TRBD1,TRBV2,NA,CATLDRGGTDTQYF,TGTGCCACCTTGGACAGGGGCGGCACAGATACGCAGTATTTT
TRBJ2-7,TRBD2,TRBV6-1,NA,CASSGAPSGASWEQYF,TGTGCCAGCAGTGGTGCCCCTAGCGGGGCCTCCTGGGAGCAGTACTTC
TRBJ2-3,NA,TRBV6-5,NA,CARISGDTQYF,TGTGCCAGGATATCGGGAGATACGCAGTATTTT
TRBJ2-2,NA,TRBV15,NA,CATRGRTDANTGELFF,TGTGCCACCAGGGGTAGAACTGACGCGAACACCGGGGAGCTGTTTTTT
TRBJ2-2,NA,TRBV2,NA,CASAPITGELFF,TGTGCCAGCGCCCCTATTACCGGGGAGCTGTTTTTT
TRBJ2-3,NA,TRBV29-1,NA,CSVGGVSGTDTQYF,TGCAGCGTTGGAGGGGTTTCAGGCACAGATACGCAGTATTTT
TRBJ2-2,NA,TRBV28,NA,CASSLVGETGELFF,TGTGCCAGCAGTTTAGTAGGGGAGACCGGGGAGCTGTTTTTT
TRBJ1-2,NA,TRBV2,NA,CASIADPGYGYTF,TGTGCCAGCATAGCCGACCCGGGCTATGGCTACACCTTC
TRBJ2-7,NA,TRBV25-1,once,CASSDSVGYEQYF,TGTGCCAGCAGTGATTCTGTGGGCTACGAGCAGTACTTC
TRBJ2-1,NA,TRBV5-1,NA,CASSPGDEQFF,TGCGCCAGCTCCCCCGGGGATGAGCAGTTCTTC
TRBJ1-5,NA,TRBV2,NA,CASSVGGEPQHF,TGTGCCAGCAGTGTGGGGGGAGAGCCCCAGCATTTT
TRBJ1-3,TRBD1,TRBV15,NA,CATSTGSGGANTIYF,TGTGCCACCAGCACCGGATCAGGGGGCGCGAACACCATATATTTT
TRBJ2-1,NA,TRBV28,NA,CASSLSTPINEQFF,TGTGCCAGCAGTCTATCAACGCCTATCAATGAGCAGTTCTTC